The T cell receptor beta chain described here comes from a study of shared clonotypes between healthy human individuals. Study-wide findings and caveats: Specimens sampled were limited to blood, with tissue repertoires likely differing.

This CDR3 region has 14 residues. Germline assignment: CDR1 MNHNY and CDR2 SVGAGI (reference sequence). V was clipped by 7 bases and J by 3 bases, with 12 bases between them. Only in-frame clones appear in the TCRdb table, and some are missing; sequencing was by immunoSEQ multiplex PCR. Among some 450,000 clones, around 77% were seen once, and the ten largest hold 12%. A word on this clone: Its antigen is not known.

This TCR was recovered from a woman in her 40s in good health. Some clones in this sample may be carry-over from other donors' samples. The rearrangement uses TRBV6-6 and TRBJ1-4; maybe TRBD1 (5 bases). The specimen sequenced was PBMCs. This CDR3 is CASTQGQSNEKLFF. The CDR3 nucleotides read TGTGCCAGCACTCAGGGTCAGTCTAATGAAAAACTGTTTTTT.